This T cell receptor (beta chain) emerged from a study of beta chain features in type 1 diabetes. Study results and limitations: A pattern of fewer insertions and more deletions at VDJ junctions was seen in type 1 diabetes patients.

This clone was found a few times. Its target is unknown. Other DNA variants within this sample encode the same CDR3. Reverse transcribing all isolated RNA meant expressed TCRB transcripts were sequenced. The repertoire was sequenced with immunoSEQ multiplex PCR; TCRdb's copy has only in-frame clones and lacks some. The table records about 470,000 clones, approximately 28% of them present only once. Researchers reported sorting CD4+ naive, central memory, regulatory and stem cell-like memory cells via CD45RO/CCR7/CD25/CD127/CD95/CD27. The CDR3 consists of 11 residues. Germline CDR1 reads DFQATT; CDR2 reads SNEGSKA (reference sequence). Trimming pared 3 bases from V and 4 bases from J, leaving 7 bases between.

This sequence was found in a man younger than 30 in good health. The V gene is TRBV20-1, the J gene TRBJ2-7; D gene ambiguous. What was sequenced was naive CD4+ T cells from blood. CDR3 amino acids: CSASLDYEQYF. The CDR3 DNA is TGCAGTGCTAGCCTCGATTACGAGCAGTACTTC.